The 20 T cell receptor beta chains below were found in one sample sequenced in a study of HIV-infected children after antiretroviral therapy interruption. A 3' RACE protocol on RNA, with unique molecular identifiers, produced the TCR library. TCRdb itself ran the 3' RACE reads through MiXCR, one entry per CDR3 protein. The data contain tens of thousands of distinct CDR3 sequences, more than 6.5% of them singletons. As for treatment: PENTA 11 planned treatment interruption arm or continuous ART arm. The sample consisted of CD45RA+ CD4+ T cells from PBMCs, pooled from several time points, taken from a donor given antiretroviral therapy, either interrupted or continuous. Regarding subset: naive CD4+ CD45RA+ CD45RO- T cells. These receptors were collected from a pool of human donors with HIV.

The table lists this clonotype with many counts. CDR3 amino acids: CASSVLRTGGYEQYF. CDR3 DNA sequence: TGTGCCAGCAGCGTCTTAAGGACAGGGGGTTACGAGCAGTACTTC. The rearrangement joins TRBV7-2 to TRBJ2-7; 10 nucleotides line up with TRBD1. Germline V CDR1 and CDR2: SGHTA, FQGNSA. This CDR3 comprises 15 residues. V lost 5 bases and J lost 4; bases outside the gene matches: 8.

This clonotype was recorded many times. J is TRBJ2-2 and V is TRBV9, with D tentatively TRBD2 (5 bases). V gave up 3 bases and J gave up 6 bases, with 15 bases separating them. The CDR3 spans 15 residues. The germline V gene has CDR1 SGDLS and CDR2 YYNGEE. CDR3 region: CASSDTPTRAGELFF. The CDR3 bases are TGTGCCAGCAGCGATACCCCCACTAGGGCCGGGGAGCTGTTTTTT.

This clonotype was recorded many times. The chain employs TRBV30 and TRBJ1-1, with 7 bases matching TRBD1. With V trimmed by 3 bases and J by 0 bases, 13 bases remained unmatched. The CDR3 consists of 17 residues. Germline CDR1 GTSNPN, CDR2 SVGIG (reference sequence). For the CDR3, the DNA is TGTGCCTGGAGCGTAAGAGGGGACAGCTACATGAACACTGAAGCTTTCTTT. Amino acids: CAWSVRGDSYMNTEAFF.

At least ten counts were recorded for this clonotype. The chain recombines TRBV29-1 with TRBJ2-2; 7 bases match TRBD1. V lost 3 bases to trimming and J lost 7 bases; unmatched junction nucleotides: 8. Germline values: CDR1 SQVTM, CDR2 ANQGSEA. This CDR3 region has 14 residues. For the CDR3, the DNA is TGCAGCGTTGACCTTGACAGGGCCGGCGGGGAGCTGTTTTTT. Translated: CSVDLDRAGGELFF.

The table lists this clonotype with a few counts. The rearrangement joins TRBV7-2 to TRBJ2-5, with D unclear. V was clipped by 1 base and J by 5 bases, with 11 bases between them. This CDR3 region has 14 residues. Per the germline V gene, CDR1 is SGHTA and CDR2 is FQGNSA. CDR3 sequence (DNA): TGTGCCAGCAGCTTAGGGGCGTGGGTGGAGACCCAGTACTTC. It codes for CASSLGAWVETQYF.

This clonotype was counted at least ten times. The rearrangement uses TRBV7-2 and TRBJ1-4; the D gene is possibly TRBD1 (5 bases). The V end was cut by 3 bases, the J end by 8 bases, with 25 bases between. The CDR3 is 18 residues long. CDR1 SGHTA and CDR2 FQGNSA come from the germline V gene. CDR3 sequence reads: CASSFSFGTGTILEKLFF. In DNA, the CDR3 is TGTGCCAGCAGCTTCTCCTTTGGGACCGGGACGATCCTCGAAAAACTGTTTTTT.

This clonotype was recorded many times. The chain has TRBV20-1 and TRBJ2-4; 7 bases are shared with TRBD1. The CDR3 is made up of 15 amino acids. The germline CDR1 and CDR2 sequences are DFQATT and SNEGSKA (reference sequence). Germline trimming cut 0 bases from V and 3 bases from J; bases unmatched to any gene: 5. The CDR3: CSARETGLDKNIQYF. CDR3 in DNA: TGCAGTGCTAGAGAGACAGGGCTGGACAAAAACATTCAGTACTTC.

The rearrangement links TRBV12-3 or TRBV12-4 to TRBJ2-5; perhaps TRBD2 as D (6 bases). Trimming left V 2 bases short and J 2 bases short, with 6 bases between. This CDR3 region has 13 residues. The CDR3 loop reads CASSLLAQETQYF. The CDR3 DNA sequence: TGTGCCAGCAGTTTACTAGCGCAAGAGACCCAGTACTTC.

This clonotype was seen ten or more times. V is TRBV6-8 and J is TRBJ1-5; no clear D. This CDR3 is 12 amino acids long. Trimming removed 7 bases at V and 3 bases at J, with 7 bases between. The V gene's germline CDR1 is MNHGY and CDR2 SAAAGT. The CDR3 coding sequence is TGTGCCAGCATTGAGGTCAATCAGCCCCAGCATTTT. Its translation is CASIEVNQPQHF.

In its sample, this clonotype was seen a few times. The V gene is TRBV28, the J gene TRBJ2-1; a weak D match, TRBD2 (6 bases). The CDR3 runs to 16 residues. CDR1 is MDHEN and CDR2 is SYDVKM in the germline V gene. V lost 3 bases and J lost 7, with 19 bases in between. The CDR3 loop reads CASSFIRGLTGNEQFF. The DNA of the CDR3 is TGTGCCAGCAGTTTCATCCGGGGACTCACCGGGAATGAGCAGTTCTTC.

This clonotype was picked up many times. V gene TRBV13 combines with J gene TRBJ2-7; D is ambiguous. The germline V gene encodes CDR1 PRHDT and CDR2 FYEKMQ (reference sequence). The CDR3 totals 13 residues. The V end lost 7 bases, the J end lost 2 bases, and 12 bases lay between the germline ends. CDR3 coding DNA: TGTGCCAGCAAATTTCTGGGTACCTACGAGCAGTACTTC. Its translation is CASKFLGTYEQYF.

Ten or more counts support this clonotype. V usage is TRBV4-1 and J usage is TRBJ2-7, with a weak D call TRBD2 (7 bases). CDR1 MGHRA and CDR2 YSYEKL come from the germline V gene. This CDR3 is built from 14 residues. The V and J ends lost 4 bases and 7 bases respectively, with 17 bases between them. DNA of the CDR3: TGCGCCAGCAGCCGCCTAGGGGGGGTGGGGGAGCAGTACTTC. Its protein product is CASSRLGGVGEQYF.

At least ten counts were recorded for this clonotype. One end of the junction is discordant with germline, which a read error may explain. The gene calls are TRBV10-3 and TRBJ1-5; D ambiguous. Germline V lookup: CDR1 ENHRY, CDR2 SYGVKD. This CDR3 contains 10 residues. Here the CDR3 DNA reads TGTGCCAGCGCCGGACGGGCTCCGCTTTTT. Protein: CASAGRAPLF.

This clonotype was seen many times. V and J are TRBV6-2 or TRBV6-3 and TRBJ1-2; TRBD1 is a possible D gene (5 bases). Trimming cost V 8 bases and J 8 bases, with 15 bases left between them. In germline, CDR1 is MNHEY, CDR2 SVGEGT. This CDR3 is built from 12 residues. CDR3 residues: CASGRGGLGYTF. In DNA form, the CDR3 reads TGTGCCAGCGGACGGGGCGGCTTAGGCTACACCTTC.

This clonotype was picked up many times. The V call is TRBV12-3 or TRBV12-4, the J call TRBJ2-3; the D call may be TRBD1 or TRBD2 (5 bases each). V lost 7 bases and J 5 bases, leaving 16 bases between the germline ends. This CDR3 has 14 residues. The CDR3 DNA reads as TGTGCCAGCACAAGTGGGGGTCGCGGAGATACGCAGTATTTT. It yields the protein CASTSGGRGDTQYF.

This clonotype was seen at least ten times. The chain combines TRBV12-3 or TRBV12-4 with TRBJ2-3; tentative D call: TRBD1 (5 bases). Trimming removed 7 bases from V and 1 base from J, with 15 bases in between. CDR3 length equals 15 residues. Here the CDR3 DNA reads TGTGCCAGCACCCTAGGGGCGCTACGCACAGATACGCAGTATTTT. Protein product: CASTLGALRTDTQYF.

This clonotype occurred many times. The J gene is TRBJ2-2, the V gene TRBV7-2; TRBD2 matches 8 bases. V shed 3 bases, J shed 16 bases, and the junction held 16 bases outside the gene matches. The CDR3 runs to 15 residues. CDR1 is SGHTA, CDR2 FQGNSA, per germline. The chain's CDR3 is CASSFGSPSGGPPFF. Here the CDR3 DNA reads TGTGCCAGCAGCTTTGGGAGTCCCTCGGGAGGGCCCCCGTTTTTT.

This clonotype has a count of ten or more. Sequence at one end of the junction differs from germline and may be a read error. The rearrangement uses TRBV6-6 and TRBJ1-6, with D maybe TRBD1 (5 bases). From germline, CDR1 is MNHNY and CDR2 SVGAGI (reference sequence). The CDR3 has 16 amino acids. As DNA, the CDR3 is TGTGCCAGCGGTGAATCAGGGAAATCCTATAATTCGCCCCTCTACTTT. Translated, it gives CASGESGKSYNSPLYF.

The table lists this clonotype with a few counts. This chain links TRBV11-2 with TRBJ1-4; D is unclear. Germline values: CDR1 SGHAT, CDR2 FQNNGV. Between the trimmed V and J ends, which lost 1 base and 8 bases, there was a span of 14 bases. The CDR3 consists of 15 residues. CDR3 region: CASSLVHSPLEKLFF. The CDR3 DNA reads TGTGCCAGCAGCTTAGTCCACTCCCCGCTAGAAAAACTGTTTTTT.

This chain connects TRBV12-3 or TRBV12-4 to TRBJ2-1; perhaps TRBD1 as D (5 bases). V lost 3 bases to trimming and J lost 4 bases, with 10 bases between them. The CDR3 sequence is 14 residues long. The CDR3, as DNA: TGTGCCAGCAGTTTGGAAGGGGCGTACAATGAGCAGTTCTTC. Residues: CASSLEGAYNEQFF.